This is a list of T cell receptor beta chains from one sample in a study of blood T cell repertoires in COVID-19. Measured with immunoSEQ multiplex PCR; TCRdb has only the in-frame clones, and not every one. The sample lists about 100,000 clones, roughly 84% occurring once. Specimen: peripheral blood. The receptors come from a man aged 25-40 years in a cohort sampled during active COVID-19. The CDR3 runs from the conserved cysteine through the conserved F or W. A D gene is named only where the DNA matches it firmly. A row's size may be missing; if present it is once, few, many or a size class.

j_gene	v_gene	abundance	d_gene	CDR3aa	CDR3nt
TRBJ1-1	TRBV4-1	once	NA	CASSRAGGTEAFF	TGCGCCAGCAGCCGCGCGGGAGGGACTGAAGCTTTCTTT
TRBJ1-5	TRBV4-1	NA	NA	CASSQDHRVYSNQPQHF	TGCGCCAGCAGCCAAGATCACCGGGTTTATAGCAATCAGCCCCAGCATTTT
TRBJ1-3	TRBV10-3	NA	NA	CAINPGVSGNTIYF	TGTGCCATCAACCCCGGGGTGTCCGGAAACACCATATATTTT
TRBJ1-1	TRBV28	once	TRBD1	CASTPPLGTGNTEAFF	TGTGCCAGCACCCCACCCCTGGGGACAGGGAACACTGAAGCTTTCTTT
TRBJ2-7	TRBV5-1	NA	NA	CASSGGLYEQYF	TGCGCCAGCAGCGGAGGACTATACGAGCAGTACTTC
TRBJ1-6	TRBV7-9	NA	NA	CASSGGNSPLHF	TGTGCCAGCTCGGGGGGGAATTCACCCCTCCACTTT
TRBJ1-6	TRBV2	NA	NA	CASSVTGQENSPLHF	TGTGCCAGCAGTGTGACAGGCCAAGAGAATTCACCCCTCCACTTT
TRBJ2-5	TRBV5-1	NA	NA	CASSLTVEETQYF	TGCGCCAGCAGCTTGACAGTGGAAGAGACCCAGTACTTC
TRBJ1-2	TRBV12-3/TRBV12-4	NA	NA	CASSKTEFYGYTF	TGTGCCAGCAGCAAAACAGAATTCTATGGCTACACCTTC
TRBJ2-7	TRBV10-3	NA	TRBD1	CATGTAYEQYF	TGTGCCACCGGGACAGCCTACGAGCAGTACTTC
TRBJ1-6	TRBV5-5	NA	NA	CASSNENRAGYNSPLHF	TGTGCCAGCAGTAATGAGAACAGGGCCGGCTACAATTCACCCCTCCACTTT
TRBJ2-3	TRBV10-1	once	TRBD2	CASSESSGGTDTQYF	TGCGCCAGCAGTGAGTCGAGCGGGGGGACAGATACGCAGTATTTT
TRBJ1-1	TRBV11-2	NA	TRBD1	CASSLRGRTEAFF	TGTGCCAGCAGCCTCAGGGGGCGCACTGAAGCTTTCTTT
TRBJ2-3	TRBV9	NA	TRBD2	CASSVSGGAGDTQYF	TGTGCCAGCAGCGTTAGCGGGGGGGCAGGGGATACGCAGTATTTT